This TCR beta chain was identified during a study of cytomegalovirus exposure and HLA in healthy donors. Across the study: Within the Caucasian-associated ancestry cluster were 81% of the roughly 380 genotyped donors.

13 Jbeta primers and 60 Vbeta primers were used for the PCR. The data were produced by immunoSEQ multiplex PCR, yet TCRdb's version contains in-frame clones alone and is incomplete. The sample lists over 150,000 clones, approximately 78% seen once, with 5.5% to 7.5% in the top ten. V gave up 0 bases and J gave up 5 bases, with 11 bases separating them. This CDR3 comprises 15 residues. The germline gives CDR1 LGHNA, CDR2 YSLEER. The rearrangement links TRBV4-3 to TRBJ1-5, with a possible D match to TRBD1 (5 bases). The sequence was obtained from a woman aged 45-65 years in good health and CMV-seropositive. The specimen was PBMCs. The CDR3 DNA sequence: TGCGCCAGCAGCCAAGAAGCAGGGTATGATCAGCCCCAGCATTTT. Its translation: CASSQEAGYDQPQHF.